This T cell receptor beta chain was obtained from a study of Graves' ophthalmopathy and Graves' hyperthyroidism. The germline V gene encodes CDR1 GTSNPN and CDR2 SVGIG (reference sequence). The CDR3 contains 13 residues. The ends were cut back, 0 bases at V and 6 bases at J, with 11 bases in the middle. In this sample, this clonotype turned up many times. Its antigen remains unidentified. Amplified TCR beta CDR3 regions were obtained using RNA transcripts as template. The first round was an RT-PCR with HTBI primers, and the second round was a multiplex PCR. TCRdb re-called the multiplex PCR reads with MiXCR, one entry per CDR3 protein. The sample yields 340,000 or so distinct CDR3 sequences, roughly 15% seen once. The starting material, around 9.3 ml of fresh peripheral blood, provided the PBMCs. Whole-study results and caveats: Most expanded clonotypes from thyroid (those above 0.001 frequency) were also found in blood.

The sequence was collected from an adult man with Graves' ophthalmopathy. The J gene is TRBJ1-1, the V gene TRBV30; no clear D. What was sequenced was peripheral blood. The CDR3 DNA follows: TGTGCCTGGAGTGTATTGACGATAGCTGAAGCTTTCTTT. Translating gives CAWSVLTIAEAFF. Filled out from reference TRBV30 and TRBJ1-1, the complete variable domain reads SQTIHQWPATLVQPVGSPLSLECTVEGTSNPNLYWYRQAAGRGLQLLFYSVGIGQISSEVPQNLSASRPQDRQFILSSKKLLLSDSGFYLCAWSVLTIAEAFFGQGTRLTVV.